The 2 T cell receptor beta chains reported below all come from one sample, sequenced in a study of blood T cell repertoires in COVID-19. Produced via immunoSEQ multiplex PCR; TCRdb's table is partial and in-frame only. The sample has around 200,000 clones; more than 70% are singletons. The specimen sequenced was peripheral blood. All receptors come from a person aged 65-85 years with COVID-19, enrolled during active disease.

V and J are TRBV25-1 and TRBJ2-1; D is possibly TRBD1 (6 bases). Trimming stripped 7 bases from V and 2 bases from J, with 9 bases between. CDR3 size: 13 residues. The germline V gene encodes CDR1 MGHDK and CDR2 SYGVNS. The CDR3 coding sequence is TGTGCCAGCAAGGACAGCCCCTACAATGAGCAGTTCTTC. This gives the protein CASKDSPYNEQFF.

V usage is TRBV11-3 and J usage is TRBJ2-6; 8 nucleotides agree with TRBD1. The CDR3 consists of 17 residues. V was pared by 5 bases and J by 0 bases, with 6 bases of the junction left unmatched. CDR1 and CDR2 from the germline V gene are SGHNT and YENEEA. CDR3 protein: CASSTGTGPSGANVLTF. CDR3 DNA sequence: TGTGCCAGCAGCACCGGGACAGGCCCCTCTGGGGCCAACGTCCTGACTTTC.